The 28 T cell receptor beta chains in this list originate from one sample, sequenced in a study of blood T cell repertoires in COVID-19. This table comes from immunoSEQ multiplex PCR, and its TCRdb copy is limited to in-frame clones, with some not included. The table includes some 150,000 clones, more than 70% detected once. Specimen: peripheral blood. The receptor source for this set is a human donor in a cohort sampled during active COVID-19.

The chain carries TRBV11-1 and TRBJ2-7, with 12 nucleotides matching TRBD2. The CDR3 consists of 14 residues. In germline, CDR1 is SGHAT, CDR2 FQDESV (reference sequence). J lost 2 bases, V lost 4 bases, and 0 bases had no gene match. The CDR3: CASSWTSGAYEQYF. The CDR3 DNA is TGTGCCAGCAGCTGGACTAGCGGGGCCTACGAGCAGTACTTC.

This chain links TRBV6-9 with TRBJ1-1; D gene uncertain. This CDR3 region has 10 residues. Germline lookup yields CDR1 MNHGY and CDR2 SVAAGI. V was clipped by 4 bases and J by 11 bases, with 8 bases between them. CDR3 DNA: TGTGCCAGCAGTTTCGAGCGTGCTTTCTTT. Residues: CASSFERAFF.

A note on this clone: One end of the junction does not line up with germline, which may come from a read error. V is TRBV7-7 and J is TRBJ1-1, with 7 positions matching TRBD1. The CDR3 is 15 amino acids. CDR1 and CDR2 from the germline V gene are SSHAT and FNYEAQ (reference sequence). The CDR3 DNA is TGTGCTAGCAGCTGTAGGGGTCCCAGGGGGACTGAAGCTTTCTTT. Translating it yields CASSCRGPRGTEAFF.

The V and J genes are TRBV2 and TRBJ1-1; TRBD1 matches 7 bases. This CDR3 has 13 residues. The germline V gene encodes CDR1 SNHLY and CDR2 FYNNEI. Unmatched junction bases numbered 10, after V lost 7 bases and J lost 8 bases. CDR3 sequence reads: CASNEGTAPEAFF. In DNA form, the CDR3 reads TGTGCCAGCAACGAAGGGACAGCCCCAGAAGCTTTCTTT.

This clone has a single count. V is TRBV9 and J is TRBJ1-5; tentatively, D is TRBD1 (5 bases). Trimming shortened V by 0 bases and J by 0 bases, and 7 bases separated the two germline ends. The CDR3 runs 15 residues. Germline V gives CDR1 SGDLS, CDR2 YYNGEE. The CDR3 DNA reads TGTGCCAGCAGCGTAGGACAGTATAGCAATCAGCCCCAGCATTTT. It codes for CASSVGQYSNQPQHF.

The J gene is TRBJ1-6, the V gene TRBV7-2; 8 bases line up with TRBD1. The CDR3 loop spans 17 amino acids. Germline V gene data show CDR1 as SGHTA and CDR2 as FQGNSA. The ends lost 5 bases at V and 6 bases at J; junction bases unmatched: 12. The CDR3 here is CASSTPRQGLSNSPLHF. The CDR3 DNA sequence: TGTGCCAGCAGCACCCCCCGACAGGGGTTAAGTAATTCACCCCTCCACTTT. Looking up the rest from reference TRBV7-2 and TRBJ1-6 gives the full variable domain: GAGVSQSPSNKVTEKGKDVELRCDPISGHTALYWYRQSLGQGLEFLIYFQGNSAPDKSGLPSDRFSAERTGGSVSTLTIQRTQQEDSAVYLCASSTPRQGLSNSPLHFGNGTRLTVT.

The V gene is TRBV6-2 or TRBV6-3, the J gene TRBJ1-1, with TRBD1 matching over 8 bases. The germline V gene has CDR1 MNHEY and CDR2 SVGEGT. V shed 6 bases and J 5 bases; nucleotides not matched to a gene: 8. CDR3 length: 14 residues. The CDR3 coding sequence is TGTGCCAGCAGCTCCAGGGGGCAGAGGACTGAAGCTTTCTTT. The encoded protein is CASSSRGQRTEAFF.

This chain joins TRBV18 and TRBJ2-3; TRBD1 agrees at 9 bases. Germline trimming cut 0 bases from V and 2 bases from J; bases unmatched to any gene: 3. This CDR3 has 16 residues. Germline-derived CDR1 and CDR2 are KGHSH and LQKENI. The CDR3 region has the DNA TGTGCCAGCTCACCACCGAACAGGGGGCTCACAGATACGCAGTATTTT. Its protein is CASSPPNRGLTDTQYF.

The chain uses TRBV9 and TRBJ1-2; no firm D call. Germline V gene sequence: CDR1 SGDLS, CDR2 YYNGEE. This CDR3 region has 15 residues. V gave up 3 bases and J gave up 1 base, with 13 bases separating them. CDR3 DNA sequence: TGTGCCAGCAGCGGCCGTGTGGCTAGTAACTATGGCTACACCTTC. It translates to CASSGRVASNYGYTF.

The rearrangement joins TRBV6-2 or TRBV6-3 to TRBJ2-4; 8 positions agree with TRBD1. V trimming: 0 bases; J trimming: 3 bases; junction bases outside the gene matches: 7. This CDR3 region has 17 residues. CDR1 is MNHEY, CDR2 SVGEGT, per germline. The CDR3 DNA is TGTGCCAGCAGTTACTCGCCAGGGGGCGTAGGCAAAAACATTCAGTACTTC. Its protein product is CASSYSPGGVGKNIQYF.

V usage is TRBV6-1 and J usage is TRBJ1-6, with unresolved D. Trimming pared 3 bases from V and 10 bases from J, leaving 16 bases between. There are 15 residues in the CDR3. The germline gives CDR1 MNHNS, CDR2 SASEGT. CDR3 sequence reads: CASSDREDGRSPLHF. The CDR3 nucleotides are TGTGCCAGCAGTGATCGGGAGGACGGTCGGTCACCCCTCCACTTT.

This sequence joins TRBV6-5 and TRBJ1-1; 7 bases fit TRBD1. The CDR3 runs 16 residues. The ends lost 4 bases at V and 5 bases at J; junction bases unmatched: 13. CDR1 is MNHEY and CDR2 is SVGAGI in the germline V gene. The CDR3 loop is CASSSLTGNRGTEAFF. CDR3 nucleotides: TGTGCCAGCAGTTCCCTGACAGGGAACAGGGGAACTGAAGCTTTCTTT.

J is TRBJ1-1 and V is TRBV12-3 or TRBV12-4; D remains unclear. The ends were cut back, 3 bases at V and 3 bases at J, with 8 bases in the middle. The CDR3 runs to 13 residues. The chain's CDR3 is CASSLGGDTEAFF. CDR3 DNA sequence: TGTGCCAGCAGTTTGGGAGGAGACACTGAAGCTTTCTTT.

This rearrangement joins TRBV3-1 (or the pseudogene TRBV3-2) to TRBJ2-2; 8 bases are a match to TRBD2. CDR1 and CDR2 (germline): LGHDT, YNNKEL (reference sequence). The CDR3 covers 16 residues. Unmatched junction bases numbered 7, after V lost 4 bases and J lost 3 bases. CDR3 sequence reads: CASSLGTGRDTGELFF. The CDR3 bases are TGTGCCAGCAGCCTGGGGACCGGGAGGGACACCGGGGAGCTGTTTTTT.

The V call is TRBV9, the J call TRBJ2-1; TRBD2 agrees at 8 bases. With V trimmed by 4 bases and J by 5 bases, 5 bases remained unmatched. This CDR3 has 14 residues. CDR1 SGDLS and CDR2 YYNGEE come from the germline V gene. The CDR3 sequence is CASSTGTSHNEQFF. CDR3 nucleotides: TGTGCCAGCAGCACTGGGACTAGTCACAATGAGCAGTTCTTC.

The chain employs TRBV9 and TRBJ1-2, with 8 nucleotides matching TRBD1. The germline CDR1 and CDR2 sequences are SGDLS and YYNGEE. There are 14 residues in the CDR3. V trimming: 4 bases; J trimming: 7 bases; junction bases outside the gene matches: 9. CDR3 nucleotide sequence: TGTGCCAGCAGCTGGACAGGGTTTAATGCTGGCTACACCTTC. This codes for CASSWTGFNAGYTF.

The chain couples TRBV7-8 to TRBJ1-5; 7 nucleotides match TRBD1. The CDR3 has 17 residues. V lost 4 bases to trimming and J lost 0 bases; unmatched junction nucleotides: 9. CDR1 is SGHVS, CDR2 FQNEAQ, per germline. The CDR3 DNA reads as TGTGCCAGCAGCTACCGATTGGGACAGTTTAGCAATCAGCCCCAGCATTTT. This codes for CASSYRLGQFSNQPQHF.

As concerns this clone: In the same sample, other DNA sequences code for this CDR3. This chain joins TRBV12-3 or TRBV12-4 and TRBJ1-1; 7 bases agree with TRBD1. The CDR3 spans 13 residues. V lost 5 bases, J lost 2 bases, and 2 bases stayed unmatched. CDR3 DNA sequence: TGTGCCAGCAGTCGACAGGGAAACACTGAAGCTTTCTTT. It specifies CASSRQGNTEAFF.

The rearrangement joins TRBV7-4 to TRBJ1-1; 7 bases line up with TRBD1. Germline trimming cut 5 bases from V and 0 bases from J; bases unmatched to any gene: 15. The CDR3 length is 18 residues. CDR1 is SGHVT, CDR2 SQSDAQ, per germline. CDR3 sequence: CASSPFRDSPVMNTEAFF. The CDR3 nucleotides are TGTGCCAGCAGCCCTTTTCGGGACAGTCCGGTGATGAACACTGAAGCTTTCTTT.

The rearrangement links TRBV11-1 to TRBJ1-2; D is undetermined. The CDR3 covers 16 residues. Per germline, CDR1 SGHAT and CDR2 FQDESV (reference sequence). Trimming took off 1 base at V and 1 base at J, with 13 bases between the two ends. The CDR3: CASSLDRAGFNYGYTF. In nucleotides, the CDR3 is TGTGCCAGCAGCTTAGACCGTGCGGGGTTTAACTATGGCTACACCTTC. The full variable domain, completed using reference TRBV11-1 and TRBJ1-2, is EAEVAQSPRYKITEKSQAVAFWCDPISGHATLYWYRQILGQGPELLVQFQDESVVDDSQLPKDRFSAERLKGVDSTLKIQPAELGDSAMYLCASSLDRAGFNYGYTFGSGTRLTVV.

This chain links TRBV19 with TRBJ2-3; the match to TRBD2 covers 9 bases. The trim removed 1 base at V and 3 bases at J, leaving 8 bases unmatched. Germline CDR1 is LNHDA and CDR2 is SQIVND (reference sequence). The CDR3 spans 17 residues. This CDR3 is CASSIAMTSGYTDTQYF. CDR3 sequence (DNA): TGTGCCAGTAGTATAGCGATGACTAGCGGATATACAGATACGCAGTATTTT. Together with reference TRBV19 and TRBJ2-3, the CDR3 gives the full variable domain: DGGITQSPKYLFRKEGQNVTLSCEQNLNHDAMYWYRQDPGQGLRLIYYSQIVNDFQKGDIAEGYSVSREKKESFPLTVTSAQKNPTAFYLCASSIAMTSGYTDTQYFGPGTRLTVL.

V gene TRBV7-9 combines with J gene TRBJ2-7; 8 nucleotides agree with TRBD1. In germline, CDR1 is SEHNR, CDR2 FQNEAQ (reference sequence). CDR3 length: 14 amino acids. V shed 6 bases and J 3 bases; nucleotides not matched to a gene: 7. The CDR3 here is CASSAGQDFYEQYF. The CDR3 coding sequence is TGTGCCAGCAGTGCGGGACAGGACTTCTACGAGCAGTACTTC.

The chain has TRBV12-5 and TRBJ2-1, with 7 bases fitting TRBD2. The V segment lost 7 bases and the J segment 0 bases; nucleotides outside the gene matches: 12. Germline CDR1 reads LGHNT; CDR2 reads FRNRAP. CDR3 length: 17 amino acids. CDR3 protein: CASASPVGGSSYNEQFF. In DNA form, the CDR3 reads TGTGCTAGTGCCTCCCCGGTGGGGGGGAGCTCCTACAATGAGCAGTTCTTC.

The chain is built from TRBV9 and TRBJ2-3; maybe TRBD2 (7 bases). Trimming removed 0 bases from V and 2 bases from J, with 13 bases in between. Germline assignment: CDR1 SGDLS and CDR2 YYNGEE. This CDR3 is built from 16 residues. CDR3 loop: CASSVAGRGPTDTQYF. CDR3 DNA: TGTGCCAGCAGCGTAGCTGGGCGGGGGCCCACAGATACGCAGTATTTT.

The genes are TRBV7-6 and TRBJ1-2; 7 nucleotides match TRBD1. CDR3 length: 15 residues. Trimming cost V 2 bases and J 7 bases; bases outside gene matches: 10. CDR1 and CDR2 (germline): SGHVS, FNYEAQ. CDR3 region: CASSLTLTGVGGYTF. The CDR3 region has the DNA TGTGCCAGCAGCTTAACCCTTACAGGGGTGGGTGGCTACACCTTC.

V gene TRBV9 combines with J gene TRBJ2-3, with 14 bases matching TRBD2. Germline assignment: CDR1 SGDLS and CDR2 YYNGEE. J lost 4 bases, V lost 4 bases, and 5 bases had no gene match. The CDR3 is 16 amino acids. The CDR3, as DNA: TGTGCCAGCAGCCCGTCGACTAGCGGGGGGGCAGATACGCAGTATTTT. Translation gives CASSPSTSGGADTQYF.

Turning to this clone: This sample also contains other DNA sequences that code for the same CDR3. V and J are TRBV27 and TRBJ2-7, with D perhaps matching TRBD1 (5 bases). The CDR3 totals 12 residues. Germline CDR1 and CDR2: MNHEY and SMNVEV (reference sequence). V dropped 2 bases and J dropped 7 bases, with 9 bases sitting between them. The CDR3 protein is CASSLRGGEQYF. The DNA for the CDR3 is TGTGCCAGCAGTTTAAGGGGCGGAGAGCAGTACTTC.

This sequence joins TRBV6-5 and TRBJ2-3, with TRBD1 as a possible D gene (6 bases). Germline CDR1 reads MNHEY; CDR2 reads SVGAGI. This CDR3 has 16 amino acids. The germline V and J ends were trimmed by 0 bases and 2 bases, with 12 bases remaining between them. CDR3 in amino acids: CASSYSPQGFTDTQYF. The CDR3 DNA follows: TGTGCCAGCAGTTACTCGCCACAGGGATTCACAGATACGCAGTATTTT.